This T cell receptor (beta chain) derives from a study of human T cells and chemical hapten exposure. About the study: 2% DPC applied to a roughly 2 cm by roughly 2 cm arm area sensitized donors. Findings of the study overall: Counts of expanded TCRs at PT1 were positively correlated with patch test score. Significantly greater numbers of large CDR3 similarity clusters came from expanded TCRs than from controls.

This clonotype was detected ten times or more. What it recognizes is unknown. The time point was: patch test 1, 2 weeks after DPC sensitization. The treatment is: therapeutic diphenylcyclopropenone sensitization with weekly scalp DPC. The V gene's germline CDR1 is SEHNR and CDR2 FQNEAQ (reference sequence). The V and J ends lost 7 bases and 7 bases, in that order; junction bases with no gene match: 6. The CDR3 is 14 amino acids. TCRdb recomputed calls from the RACE reads with MiXCR, one row per CDR3 protein. The sample shows around 120,000 distinct CDR3 sequences, 12% of them seen only once. Sequencing was performed on whole blood, taken in connection with sensitization to the hapten diphenylcyclopropenone (DPC). The sequence was obtained from a woman in her 50s with alopecia areata. Some clones in this sample may be carry-over from other donors' samples. The J gene is TRBJ2-2, the V gene TRBV7-9, with TRBD1 matching 10 bases. CDR3 sequence (DNA): TGTGCCAGCAATGACAGGGGGCGTAACGGGGAGCTGTTTTTT. This gives the protein CASNDRGRNGELFF. Full variable domain (rest looked up from reference TRBV7-9 and TRBJ2-2): DTGVSQNPRHKITKRGQNVTFRCDPISEHNRLYWYRQTLGQGPEFLTYFQNEAQLEKSRLLSDRFSAERPKGSFSTLEIQRTEQGDSAMYLCASNDRGRNGELFFGEGSRLTVL.